This TCR beta chain was documented in a study of a mutant IDH1 vaccine in newly diagnosed glioma. Study-wide results and caveats: Pseudoprogression appeared unlinked to shifts in leading peripheral T cell clonotypes.

This clone was found a few times. No antigen is known for it. TCRdb's table, derived via immunoSEQ multiplex PCR, lists solely in-frame clones and lacks some. Of tens of thousands of clones detected, 65% to 90% appear once; the ten largest clones hold roughly 2%. Regarding time point: week 23, last vaccination. Mutant IDH1 20-mer peptide, at 300 ug, made up each vaccine dose, with topical imiquimod. The CDR3 spans 14 residues. CDR1 SGHTA and CDR2 FQGNSA come from the germline V gene. V was cut by 5 bases and J by 4 bases, with 15 bases left in between. The chain has TRBV7-2 and TRBJ2-7; tentatively, D is TRBD2 (7 bases). The TCR comes from a man aged 25 to 40 with glioma. Some clones in this sample may be carry-over from other donors' samples. The input for sequencing was PBMCs, taken from a glioma patient whose treatment included an IDH1 peptide vaccine. CDR3 amino acids: CASSRGGGPYEQYF. In DNA form, the CDR3 reads TGTGCCAGCAGCCGAGGGGGAGGGCCTTACGAGCAGTACTTC.